The TCR beta chain described here comes from a study of blood T cells in healthy people across ages. Study as a whole: About one barcoded beta molecule per two T cells was captured by template switching.

PCR was performed a second time for roughly 7 to 11 cycles using a sample-barcoded 5' primer and a J-beta primer mix. At least 3 million CDR3-containing paired-end reads were obtained per sample. TCRdb used MiXCR to reprocess the 5' RACE reads, holding one entry per CDR3 protein. This table holds fewer than 2,000,000 distinct CDR3 sequences, roughly a third found once. In its sample, this clonotype was seen many times. Specimen: blood. The sequence was collected from a woman in her 30s in good health.

This CDR3 reads CAISESRQSYEQYF. The CDR3 DNA reads TGTGCCATCAGTGAGTCCCGACAGTCCTACGAGCAGTACTTC. The chain has TRBV10-3 and TRBJ2-7; tentative D call: TRBD1 (5 bases). The V end was cut by 0 bases, the J end by 1 base, with 7 bases between. Germline CDR1 and CDR2: ENHRY and SYGVKD. The CDR3 is 14 amino acids.